This entry features one T cell receptor (beta chain) sequence. The target antigen is unknown. This specimen belongs to a study of T cell repertoires in cytomegalovirus infection. Study context: It was the public TCR beta signatures that indicated both CMV infection and matching HLA type. Study-wide results and caveats: In two of eight donors, the top clonotype was HLA-C-restricted CMV-specific.

Looked up from germline, CDR1 is MNHGY and CDR2 is SAAAGT. The CDR3 has 13 residues. V was clipped by 6 bases and J by 3 bases; unmatched bases: 3. TCRdb redid the calling of the reads with MiXCR, one entry per CDR3 protein. This table holds a few hundred thousand distinct CDR3 sequences, 15% to 20% found once. The chain uses TRBV6-8 and TRBJ1-1; 8 nucleotides agree with TRBD1. This TCR derives from a human donor in good health (CMV status not recorded). Some clones in this sample may be carry-over from other donors' samples. The source material was CD8+ T cells from PBMCs. Here the CDR3 DNA reads TGTGCCAGCAGACAGGGGGAATACACTGAAGCTTTCTTT. Translation: CASRQGEYTEAFF.